The source of this TCR beta chain is a study of memory B cells and T cells in multiple sclerosis. Study-wide results and limits: Shared clonotype counts depended on differing compartment clone-set sizes and were normalized.

This table comes from immunoSEQ multiplex PCR, and its TCRdb copy is limited to in-frame clones, with some not included. The sample consists of over 35,000 clones, 82% of them appearing once. With regard to this clone: Antigen specificity is unknown.

The CDR3 length is 17 residues. Trimming cost V 3 bases and J 4 bases, with 19 bases left between them. Germline CDR1 SGHRS, CDR2 YFSETQ. Stimulus-free culture yielded autoproliferating CFSE-dim and non-proliferating CFSE-high T cells, each sequenced separately. Replicate wells were pooled after six to eight days of stimulus-free culture of roughly 5x10^7 CFSE-labeled PBMCs. Without exogenous stimuli, around 0.5 uM CFSE-labeled PBMCs were cultured serum-free. The clonotype originates from a human donor with multiple sclerosis. This chain joins TRBV5-1 and TRBJ2-2; D perhaps matches TRBD1 (5 bases). Sequencing was done on a sample of PBMCs from blood kept in culture. The CDR3 DNA sequence: TGCGCCAGCAGCTCCACTTCGACAGTACCGAGCACCGGGGAGCTGTTTTTT. It specifies CASSSTSTVPSTGELFF.